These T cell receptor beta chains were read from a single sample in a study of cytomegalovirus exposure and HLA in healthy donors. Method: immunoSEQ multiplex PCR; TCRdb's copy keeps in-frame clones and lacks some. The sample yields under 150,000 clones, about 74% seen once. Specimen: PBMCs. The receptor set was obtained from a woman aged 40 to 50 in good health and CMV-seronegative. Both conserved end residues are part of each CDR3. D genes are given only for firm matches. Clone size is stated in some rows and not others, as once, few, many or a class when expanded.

CDR3nt: TGTGCCAGCAGCTTTCAAACTAGCGGGAGTCTTAATGAGCAGTTCTTC; CDR3aa: CASSFQTSGSLNEQFF; len: 16; j_gene: TRBJ2-1; d_gene: TRBD2; abundance: .; v_gene: TRBV7-6
CDR3nt: TGTGCCAGCTCACGCGACAGGGTGGCGACCTACGAGCAGTACTTC; CDR3aa: CASSRDRVATYEQYF; len: 15; j_gene: TRBJ2-7; d_gene: TRBD1; abundance: few; v_gene: TRBV18
CDR3nt: TGTGCCAGTAGTAGGACTAGCGTATCCTACGAGCAGTACTTC; CDR3aa: CASSRTSVSYEQYF; len: 14; j_gene: TRBJ2-7; d_gene: TRBD2; abundance: .; v_gene: TRBV19
CDR3nt: TGTGCCAGCACCCTCCCCGGGGACTATGGCTACACCTTC; CDR3aa: CASTLPGDYGYTF; len: 13; j_gene: TRBJ1-2; d_gene: .; abundance: few; v_gene: TRBV5-4
CDR3nt: TGTGCCAGCCATGGGACTAGCGGCCACGAGCAGTACTTC; CDR3aa: CASHGTSGHEQYF; len: 13; j_gene: TRBJ2-7; d_gene: TRBD2; abundance: .; v_gene: TRBV27
CDR3nt: TGTGCCAGCAGTTCCGGGACTAGCGGGGGGACCCAGTACTTC; CDR3aa: CASSSGTSGGTQYF; len: 14; j_gene: TRBJ2-5; d_gene: TRBD2; abundance: .; v_gene: TRBV2
CDR3nt: TGTGCCAGCAGCGGCGGGACAGCACAGTACCAAGAAACCCAGTACTTC; CDR3aa: CASSGGTAQYQETQYF; len: 16; j_gene: TRBJ2-5; d_gene: .; abundance: .; v_gene: TRBV7-6
CDR3nt: TGTGCCAGCGACGCCACAGGGTTCGACGAGCAGTACTTC; CDR3aa: CASDATGFDEQYF; len: 13; j_gene: TRBJ2-7; d_gene: .; abundance: .; v_gene: TRBV11-2
CDR3nt: TGTGCCAGCAGTGGCGGACAGGCCCCCGGTCAGCCCCAGCATTTT; CDR3aa: CASSGGQAPGQPQHF; len: 15; j_gene: TRBJ1-5; d_gene: TRBD1; abundance: few; v_gene: TRBV6-1
CDR3nt: TGTGCCAGCAGCCCCCCGACAGGGGCGGCTGGGCAGCCCCAGCATTTT; CDR3aa: CASSPPTGAAGQPQHF; len: 16; j_gene: TRBJ1-5; d_gene: TRBD1; abundance: once; v_gene: TRBV28
CDR3nt: TGTGCCAGTAGTGTCGACAGGGGGGACTACGAGCAGTACTTC; CDR3aa: CASSVDRGDYEQYF; len: 14; j_gene: TRBJ2-7; d_gene: TRBD1; abundance: .; v_gene: TRBV19
CDR3nt: TGTGCCATCTCCTCAGGTACAGGATCGGAGGGCTACACCTTC; CDR3aa: CAISSGTGSEGYTF; len: 14; j_gene: TRBJ1-2; d_gene: .; abundance: .; v_gene: TRBV5-4
CDR3nt: TGTGCCAGCAGTTACACGAGCGGAAACTATGGCTACACCTTC; CDR3aa: CASSYTSGNYGYTF; len: 14; j_gene: TRBJ1-2; d_gene: .; abundance: .; v_gene: TRBV6-5
CDR3nt: TGTGCCAGCAGCCCTGGACTAGCGGGAGAGTACAATGAGCAGTTCTTC; CDR3aa: CASSPGLAGEYNEQFF; len: 16; j_gene: TRBJ2-1; d_gene: TRBD2; abundance: .; v_gene: TRBV5-4
CDR3nt: TGTGCCAGTAGTATGTTACAGAGCTCCTACAATGAGCAGTTCTTC; CDR3aa: CASSMLQSSYNEQFF; len: 15; j_gene: TRBJ2-1; d_gene: .; abundance: .; v_gene: TRBV19
CDR3nt: TGTGCCAGCCGAACAGGACAGGGTTTAACTGAAGCTTTCTTT; CDR3aa: CASRTGQGLTEAFF; len: 14; j_gene: TRBJ1-1; d_gene: TRBD1; abundance: few; v_gene: TRBV28
CDR3nt: TGTGCCAGCAGCTCCCGGGGGGTTCCAGAGACCCAGTACTTC; CDR3aa: CASSSRGVPETQYF; len: 14; j_gene: TRBJ2-5; d_gene: TRBD2; abundance: few; v_gene: TRBV7-9
CDR3nt: TGTGCCTGGGTGACAGGGAGAAATGAAAAACTGTTTTTT; CDR3aa: CAWVTGRNEKLFF; len: 13; j_gene: TRBJ1-4; d_gene: TRBD1; abundance: .; v_gene: TRBV30
CDR3nt: TGTGCCAGCAGTGGATGGGGACAGGGGGCCGGAAACACCATATATTTT; CDR3aa: CASSGWGQGAGNTIYF; len: 16; j_gene: TRBJ1-3; d_gene: TRBD1; abundance: .; v_gene: TRBV6-1
CDR3nt: TGTGCCAGCAGCTTGAATAACCAAGAGACCCAGTACTTC; CDR3aa: CASSLNNQETQYF; len: 13; j_gene: TRBJ2-5; d_gene: .; abundance: .; v_gene: TRBV5-4
CDR3nt: TGTGCCGGAAGGGACAACAATTCACCCCTCCACTTT; CDR3aa: CAGRDNNSPLHF; len: 12; j_gene: TRBJ1-6; d_gene: .; abundance: .; v_gene: TRBV7-2
CDR3nt: TGTGCCAGTAGTATGGTACAGGGGGCTGGAGCTTTCTTT; CDR3aa: CASSMVQGAGAFF; len: 13; j_gene: TRBJ1-1; d_gene: TRBD1; abundance: .; v_gene: TRBV19
CDR3nt: TGTGCCAGCAGCCCTTTATCCTCTGGAAACACCATATATTTT; CDR3aa: CASSPLSSGNTIYF; len: 14; j_gene: TRBJ1-3; d_gene: .; abundance: .; v_gene: TRBV7-9
CDR3nt: TGTGCCAGTAGTACGACGGAGAATTCACCCCTCCACTTT; CDR3aa: CASSTTENSPLHF; len: 13; j_gene: TRBJ1-6; d_gene: .; abundance: .; v_gene: TRBV19
CDR3nt: TGTGCCAGCAGCGTAGGGTCGGGAGGTCCGGTAGAGCAGTACTTC; CDR3aa: CASSVGSGGPVEQYF; len: 15; j_gene: TRBJ2-7; d_gene: TRBD2; abundance: .; v_gene: TRBV9
CDR3nt: TGTGCCAGCAGGTTCACAGGGGAGGATGAAGCTTTCTTT; CDR3aa: CASRFTGEDEAFF; len: 13; j_gene: TRBJ1-1; d_gene: TRBD1; abundance: few; v_gene: TRBV6-6
CDR3nt: TGTGCCAGTAGTCCTCTTCGGGACAGTGGGGTAGAGACCCAGTACTTC; CDR3aa: CASSPLRDSGVETQYF; len: 16; j_gene: TRBJ2-5; d_gene: TRBD1; abundance: .; v_gene: TRBV19
CDR3nt: TGTGCCAGTAGTCCCCCGGGACAGGGAGCCTACGAGCAGTACTTC; CDR3aa: CASSPPGQGAYEQYF; len: 15; j_gene: TRBJ2-7; d_gene: TRBD1; abundance: few; v_gene: TRBV19
CDR3nt: TGTGCCAGCAGTTCCCCCCAGGGGGCGAATGAAAAACTGTTTTTT; CDR3aa: CASSSPQGANEKLFF; len: 15; j_gene: TRBJ1-4; d_gene: TRBD1; abundance: .; v_gene: TRBV28
CDR3nt: TGTGCCAGCAGTGCCGGGACAGGGGGCAATCAGCCCCAGCATTTT; CDR3aa: CASSAGTGGNQPQHF; len: 15; j_gene: TRBJ1-5; d_gene: TRBD1; abundance: .; v_gene: TRBV2
CDR3nt: TGTGCCAGCAGCGTAGTGGGCGCGCCGGCGTACAATGAGCAGTTCTTC; CDR3aa: CASSVVGAPAYNEQFF; len: 16; j_gene: TRBJ2-1; d_gene: .; abundance: .; v_gene: TRBV9
CDR3nt: TGCAGCGCCAGATGGCAGGGGACTGAAGCTTTCTTT; CDR3aa: CSARWQGTEAFF; len: 12; j_gene: TRBJ1-1; d_gene: .; abundance: few; v_gene: TRBV29-1
CDR3nt: TGTGCCACCAGGCCGGGGTTGAATTCACCCCTCCACTTT; CDR3aa: CATRPGLNSPLHF; len: 13; j_gene: TRBJ1-6; d_gene: .; abundance: once; v_gene: TRBV15
CDR3nt: TGCGCCAGCCGGACAGGGGGCGGTAATGAAAAACTGTTTTTT; CDR3aa: CASRTGGGNEKLFF; len: 14; j_gene: TRBJ1-4; d_gene: TRBD1; abundance: few; v_gene: TRBV5-1
CDR3nt: TGTGCCAGCAGCTTGGCCGGGGGGTTCAGCAATCAGCCCCAGCATTTT; CDR3aa: CASSLAGGFSNQPQHF; len: 16; j_gene: TRBJ1-5; d_gene: .; abundance: .; v_gene: TRBV5-6
CDR3nt: TGTGCCAGCAGCTTAGGACAGATAAATAGCAATCAGCCCCAGCATTTT; CDR3aa: CASSLGQINSNQPQHF; len: 16; j_gene: TRBJ1-5; d_gene: .; abundance: .; v_gene: TRBV7-8
CDR3nt: TGTGCCAGCAGTCTGACAGGGGTTTTATCCTATGGCTACACCTTC; CDR3aa: CASSLTGVLSYGYTF; len: 15; j_gene: TRBJ1-2; d_gene: TRBD1; abundance: .; v_gene: TRBV28
CDR3nt: TGTGCCAGCAGCTGGGGGGGGAACACTGAAGCTTTCTTT; CDR3aa: CASSWGGNTEAFF; len: 13; j_gene: TRBJ1-1; d_gene: .; abundance: .; v_gene: TRBV5-6
CDR3nt: TGCGCCAGCAGCGCGGCGATCTCTGGAAACACCATATATTTT; CDR3aa: CASSAAISGNTIYF; len: 14; j_gene: TRBJ1-3; d_gene: .; abundance: .; v_gene: TRBV5-1
CDR3nt: TGCGCCAGCAGCTTGGCTGACAATGAGCAGTTCTTC; CDR3aa: CASSLADNEQFF; len: 12; j_gene: TRBJ2-1; d_gene: .; abundance: .; v_gene: TRBV5-1
CDR3nt: TGTGCCAGCAGTTCCCGGGGGTTTGGAAACACCATATATTTT; CDR3aa: CASSSRGFGNTIYF; len: 14; j_gene: TRBJ1-3; d_gene: .; abundance: .; v_gene: TRBV7-9
CDR3nt: TGTGCCAGCAGCCAAGATCCACAACACACTGAAGCTTTCTTT; CDR3aa: CASSQDPQHTEAFF; len: 14; j_gene: TRBJ1-1; d_gene: .; abundance: .; v_gene: TRBV4-2
CDR3nt: TGTGCCAGCAGCTCCGGGACTAGCGGGTTAGAGACCCAGTACTTC; CDR3aa: CASSSGTSGLETQYF; len: 15; j_gene: TRBJ2-5; d_gene: TRBD2; abundance: .; v_gene: TRBV9
CDR3nt: TGTGCCAGCAGCTTACTTCTGACAGCAGACACAGATACGCAGTATTTT; CDR3aa: CASSLLLTADTDTQYF; len: 16; j_gene: TRBJ2-3; d_gene: .; abundance: .; v_gene: TRBV7-9
CDR3nt: TGTGCTGAGTCCAGGGGAGAGGTAGAGTCTGAGGCTTTCTTT; CDR3aa: CAESRGEVESEAFF; len: 14; j_gene: TRBJ1-1; d_gene: .; abundance: .; v_gene: TRBV6-1
CDR3nt: TGTGCCAGCTCACCACCGGGACTAGCGGGTGGAAACATTCAGTACTTC; CDR3aa: CASSPPGLAGGNIQYF; len: 16; j_gene: TRBJ2-4; d_gene: TRBD2; abundance: .; v_gene: TRBV18
CDR3nt: TGCGCCAGCAGGAACTCAGACTCCACTGAAGCTTTCTTT; CDR3aa: CASRNSDSTEAFF; len: 13; j_gene: TRBJ1-1; d_gene: .; abundance: .; v_gene: TRBV10-2
CDR3nt: TGTGCCAGCAGCTACGGACAGGGGATACAAAACATTCAGTACTTC; CDR3aa: CASSYGQGIQNIQYF; len: 15; j_gene: TRBJ2-4; d_gene: TRBD1; abundance: .; v_gene: TRBV6-1
CDR3nt: TGTGCCAGCAGGGCCGGGACAGGGGGGTACGAGCAGTACTTC; CDR3aa: CASRAGTGGYEQYF; len: 14; j_gene: TRBJ2-7; d_gene: TRBD1; abundance: .; v_gene: TRBV2
CDR3nt: TGTGCCAGCAGCCCCGGTGCAGGGAACACTGAAGCTTTCTTT; CDR3aa: CASSPGAGNTEAFF; len: 14; j_gene: TRBJ1-1; d_gene: .; abundance: .; v_gene: TRBV7-9
CDR3nt: TGTGCCAGCAGCTGGGCCTCGACCCCCCGGGGTGAGCAGTTCTTC; CDR3aa: CASSWASTPRGEQFF; len: 15; j_gene: TRBJ2-1; d_gene: .; abundance: .; v_gene: TRBV5-4
CDR3nt: TGTGCCAGCAGCGTGAGGACAGGGGTTAACTATGGCTACACCTTC; CDR3aa: CASSVRTGVNYGYTF; len: 15; j_gene: TRBJ1-2; d_gene: TRBD1; abundance: .; v_gene: TRBV9
CDR3nt: TGTGCCAGCTCACCAGCGTCTAGCGGGAGCTCCTACAATGAGCAGTTCTTC; CDR3aa: CASSPASSGSSYNEQFF; len: 17; j_gene: TRBJ2-1; d_gene: TRBD2; abundance: .; v_gene: TRBV18